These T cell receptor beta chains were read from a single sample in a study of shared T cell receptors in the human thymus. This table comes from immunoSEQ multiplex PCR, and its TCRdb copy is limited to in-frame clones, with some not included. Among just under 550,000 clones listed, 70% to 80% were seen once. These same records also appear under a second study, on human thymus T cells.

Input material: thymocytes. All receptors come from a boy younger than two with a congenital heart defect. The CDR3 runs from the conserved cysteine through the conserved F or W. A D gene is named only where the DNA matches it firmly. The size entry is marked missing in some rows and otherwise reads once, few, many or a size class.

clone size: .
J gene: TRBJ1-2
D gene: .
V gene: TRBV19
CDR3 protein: CASSIVAGAYGYTF
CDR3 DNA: TGTGCCAGTAGTATAGTGGCAGGGGCTTATGGCTACACCTTC

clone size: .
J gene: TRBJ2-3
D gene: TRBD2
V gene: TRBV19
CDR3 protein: CASSINRPGLAGGGADTQYF
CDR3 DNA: TGTGCCAGTAGTATAAACAGACCGGGACTAGCGGGAGGAGGGGCAGATACGCAGTATTTT

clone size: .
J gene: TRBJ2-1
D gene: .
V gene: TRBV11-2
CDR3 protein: CASSLDRSWGRTFYNEQFF
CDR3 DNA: TGTGCCAGCAGCTTAGATCGGTCTTGGGGCAGAACCTTTTACAATGAGCAGTTCTTC

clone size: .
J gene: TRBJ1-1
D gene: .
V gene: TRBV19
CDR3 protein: CASSIRHNTEAFF
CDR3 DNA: TGTGCCAGTAGTATTAGACATAACACTGAAGCTTTCTTT

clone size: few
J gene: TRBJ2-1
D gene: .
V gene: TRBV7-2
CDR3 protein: CASSLRVGDEQFF
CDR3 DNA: TGTGCCAGCAGCTTACGGGTGGGAGATGAGCAGTTCTTC

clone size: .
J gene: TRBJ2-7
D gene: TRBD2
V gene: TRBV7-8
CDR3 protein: CASSLAGLAGGSSYEQYF
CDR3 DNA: TGTGCCAGCAGCTTAGCGGGACTAGCGGGGGGGAGCTCCTACGAGCAGTACTTC

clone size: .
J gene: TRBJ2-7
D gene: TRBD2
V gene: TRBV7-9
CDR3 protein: CASSPAGSGRNDEQYF
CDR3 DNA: TGTGCCAGCAGCCCCGCGGGAAGCGGGAGGAACGACGAGCAGTACTTC

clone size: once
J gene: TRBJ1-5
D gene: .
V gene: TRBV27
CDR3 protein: CAAGEVNQPQHF
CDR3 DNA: TGTGCCGCGGGGGAGGTCAATCAGCCCCAGCATTTT

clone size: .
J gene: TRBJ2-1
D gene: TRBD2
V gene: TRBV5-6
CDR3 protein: CASSASGRSAEQFF
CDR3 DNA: TGTGCCAGCAGCGCTAGCGGGAGATCTGCTGAGCAGTTCTTC

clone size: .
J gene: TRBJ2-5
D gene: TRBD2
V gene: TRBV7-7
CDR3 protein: CASSLGGGTKETQYF
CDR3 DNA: TGTGCCAGCAGCCTCGGGGGGGGGACCAAAGAGACCCAGTACTTC

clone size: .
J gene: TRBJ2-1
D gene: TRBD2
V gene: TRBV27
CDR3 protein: CASRTSVESINEQFF
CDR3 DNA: TGTGCCAGCAGGACTAGCGTGGAAAGTATCAATGAGCAGTTCTTC

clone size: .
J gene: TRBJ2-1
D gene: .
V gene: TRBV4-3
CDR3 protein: CASSPWAPTPSYNEQFF
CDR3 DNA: TGCGCCAGCAGCCCCTGGGCCCCCACACCCTCCTACAATGAGCAGTTCTTC

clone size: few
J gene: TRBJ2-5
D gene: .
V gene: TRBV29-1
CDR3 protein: CSVVLQVQETQYF
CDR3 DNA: TGCAGCGTTGTATTACAGGTACAAGAGACCCAGTACTTC

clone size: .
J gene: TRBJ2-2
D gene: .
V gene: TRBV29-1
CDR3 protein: CSVEINLTGSRYTGELFF
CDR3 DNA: TGCAGCGTTGAAATCAACCTTACAGGGTCCCGCTACACCGGGGAGCTGTTTTTT

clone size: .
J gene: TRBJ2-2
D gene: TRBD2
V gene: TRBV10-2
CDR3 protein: CASRRRGGERTGELFF
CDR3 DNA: TGCGCCAGCAGAAGGCGGGGGGGGGAGCGCACCGGGGAGCTGTTTTTT

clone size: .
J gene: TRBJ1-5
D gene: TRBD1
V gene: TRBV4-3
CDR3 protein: CASSQESGGNQPQHF
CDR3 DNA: TGCGCCAGCAGCCAAGAGTCAGGGGGGAATCAGCCCCAGCATTTT

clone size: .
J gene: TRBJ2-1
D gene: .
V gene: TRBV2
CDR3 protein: CASSDRRSSLYNEQFF
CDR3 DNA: TGTGCCAGCAGTGATCGCCGATCCTCACTTTACAATGAGCAGTTCTTC

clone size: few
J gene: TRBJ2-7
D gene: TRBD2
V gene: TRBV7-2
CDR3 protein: CASSPGLSSAYEQYF
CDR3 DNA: TGTGCCAGCAGCCCGGGACTATCTTCGGCCTACGAGCAGTACTTC

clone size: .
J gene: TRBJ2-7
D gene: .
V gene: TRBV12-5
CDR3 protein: CASGQGSEQYF
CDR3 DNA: TGTGCTAGTGGCCAGGGGTCCGAGCAGTACTTC

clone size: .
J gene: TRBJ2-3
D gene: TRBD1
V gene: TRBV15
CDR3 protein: CATRPGTGATDTQYF
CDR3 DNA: TGTGCCACCAGACCAGGGACAGGGGCCACAGATACGCAGTATTTT

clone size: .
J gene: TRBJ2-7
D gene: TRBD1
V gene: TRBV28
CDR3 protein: CASSLPWDSLYEQYF
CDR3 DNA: TGTGCCAGCAGTTTACCCTGGGACAGCCTATACGAGCAGTACTTC

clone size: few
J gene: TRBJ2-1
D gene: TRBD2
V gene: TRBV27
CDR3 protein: CASSPGLAHHNEQFF
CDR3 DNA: TGTGCCAGCAGTCCCGGACTAGCGCACCACAATGAGCAGTTCTTC

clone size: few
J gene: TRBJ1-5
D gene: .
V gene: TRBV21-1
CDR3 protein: CASSIPTGGTACIGPQHF
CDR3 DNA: TGTGCCAGCAGCATACCCACCGGCGGGACGGCTTGTATCGGGCCCCAGCATTTT